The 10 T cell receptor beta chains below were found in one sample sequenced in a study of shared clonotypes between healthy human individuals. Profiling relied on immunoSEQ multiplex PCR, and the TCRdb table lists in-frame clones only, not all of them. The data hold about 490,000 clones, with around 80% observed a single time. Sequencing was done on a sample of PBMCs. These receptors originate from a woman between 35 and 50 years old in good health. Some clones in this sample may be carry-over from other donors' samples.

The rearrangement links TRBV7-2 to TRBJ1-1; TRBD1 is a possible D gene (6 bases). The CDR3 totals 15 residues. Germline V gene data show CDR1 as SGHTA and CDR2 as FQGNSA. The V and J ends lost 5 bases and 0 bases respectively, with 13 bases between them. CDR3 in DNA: TGTGCCAGCAGCCGGGGGGGGCGGGTGAACACTGAAGCTTTCTTT. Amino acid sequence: CASSRGGRVNTEAFF.

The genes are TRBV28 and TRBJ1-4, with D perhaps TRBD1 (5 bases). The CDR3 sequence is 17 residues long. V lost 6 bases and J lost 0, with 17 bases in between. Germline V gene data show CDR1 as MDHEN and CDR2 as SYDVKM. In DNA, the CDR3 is TGTGCCAGCAGACCCCAGGGCGCGATGGCAACTAATGAAAAACTGTTTTTT. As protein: CASRPQGAMATNEKLFF.

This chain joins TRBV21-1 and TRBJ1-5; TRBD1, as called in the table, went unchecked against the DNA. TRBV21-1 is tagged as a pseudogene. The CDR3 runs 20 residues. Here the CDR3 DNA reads TGTGCCAGCAGCAAAAGAAACCAAATCAACAGGGGCTGGAGCAATCAGCCCCAGCATTTT. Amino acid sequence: CASSKRNQINRGWSNQPQHF.

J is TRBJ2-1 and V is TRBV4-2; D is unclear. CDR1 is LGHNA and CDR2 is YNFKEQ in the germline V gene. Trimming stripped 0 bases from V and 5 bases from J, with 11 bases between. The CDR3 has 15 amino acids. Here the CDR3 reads CASSQEETAHNEQFF. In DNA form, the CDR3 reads TGTGCCAGCAGCCAAGAAGAGACGGCGCACAATGAGCAGTTCTTC.

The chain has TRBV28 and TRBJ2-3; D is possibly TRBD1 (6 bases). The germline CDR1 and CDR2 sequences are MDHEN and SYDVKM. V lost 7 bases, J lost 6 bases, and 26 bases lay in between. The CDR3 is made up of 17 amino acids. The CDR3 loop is CASISFNREGGSDTQYF. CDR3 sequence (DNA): TGTGCCAGCATCTCCTTCAACAGGGAAGGAGGATCCGATACGCAGTATTTT.

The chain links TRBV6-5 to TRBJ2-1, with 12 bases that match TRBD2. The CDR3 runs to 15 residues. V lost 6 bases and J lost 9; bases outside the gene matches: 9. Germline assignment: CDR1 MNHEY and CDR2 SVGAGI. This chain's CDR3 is CASSRTSGTAGEQFF. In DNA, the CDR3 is TGTGCCAGCAGCCGGACTAGCGGGACGGCGGGTGAGCAGTTCTTC.

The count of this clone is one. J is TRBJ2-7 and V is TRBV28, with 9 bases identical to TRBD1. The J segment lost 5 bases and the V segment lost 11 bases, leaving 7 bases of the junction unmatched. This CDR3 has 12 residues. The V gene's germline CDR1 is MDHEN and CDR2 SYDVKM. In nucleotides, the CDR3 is TGTGCCTCCTCACAGGGGGCCCACGAGCAGTACTTC. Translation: CASSQGAHEQYF.

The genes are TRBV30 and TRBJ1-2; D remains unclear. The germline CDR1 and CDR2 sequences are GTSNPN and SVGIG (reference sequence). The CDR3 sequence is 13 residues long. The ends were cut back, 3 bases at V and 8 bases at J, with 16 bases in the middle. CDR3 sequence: CAWRAWTHGGYTF. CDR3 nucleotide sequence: TGTGCCTGGAGAGCTTGGACCCATGGGGGCTACACCTTC.

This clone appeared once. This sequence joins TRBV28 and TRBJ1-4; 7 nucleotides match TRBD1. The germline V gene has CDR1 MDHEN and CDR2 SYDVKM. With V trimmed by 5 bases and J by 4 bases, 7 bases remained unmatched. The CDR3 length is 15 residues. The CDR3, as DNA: TGTGCCAGCAGTATAACGACAGGGCTTAATGAAAAACTGTTTTTT. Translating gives CASSITTGLNEKLFF.

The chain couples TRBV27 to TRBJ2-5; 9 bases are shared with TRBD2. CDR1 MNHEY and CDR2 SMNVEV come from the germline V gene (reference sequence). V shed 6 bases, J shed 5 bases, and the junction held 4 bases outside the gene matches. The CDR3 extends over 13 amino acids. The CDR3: CASRPSGMETQYF. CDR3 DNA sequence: TGTGCCAGCAGGCCTAGCGGGATGGAGACCCAGTACTTC.